This TCR beta chain was sequenced in a study of blood T cell repertoires in COVID-19. Background on the study: Collection of acute and convalescent COVID-19 samples took place in the United States, Italy and Spain.

Authors' processing steps: From reference gene primer amplification, estimates of nucleated cell counts were derived. Some clones are missing from TCRdb's copy, which holds only in-frame ones; the method was immunoSEQ multiplex PCR. V and J calls and clone size follow that table, whereas D and trimming were derived from the DNA. Here the sample spans 130,000 or so clones, about four fifths being singletons. The receptor was isolated from a man aged 55 to 70 with acute or convalescent COVID-19. Sequencing used peripheral blood.

The DNA of the CDR3 is TGTGCCAGCTCATCGGACAGCCCCCCATCATACGAGCAGTACTTC. Protein product: CASSSDSPPSYEQYF. This sequence joins TRBV18 and TRBJ2-7, with D maybe TRBD1 (6 bases). The V gene's germline CDR1 is KGHSH and CDR2 LQKENI. Trimming shortened V by 5 bases and J by 4 bases, and 18 bases separated the two germline ends. This CDR3 region has 15 residues.